This TCR beta chain came from a study of early T cells in non-severe SARS-CoV-2 infection. Study at large: The input, bulk RNA from unsorted whole blood, was sequenced, and chains were unpaired.

Study-level points and caveats: Anti-spike CD8 responses were favored in VDJdb matching, and private and CD4 specificities were missed.

On this clonotype: The antigen is undetermined.

Between the trimmed V and J ends, which lost 5 bases and 0 bases, there was a span of 8 bases. CDR1 and CDR2 (germline): MNHEY, SMNVEV (reference sequence). The CDR3 contains 15 residues. Individual cDNA molecules each received unique molecular identifiers attached to them. Each CDR3 protein gets one entry after TCRdb re-called the 5' RACE reads with MiXCR. The repertoire holds tens of thousands of distinct CDR3 sequences, with less than 15% as singletons. This receptor was taken from an adult who was a healthcare worker with PCR-confirmed SARS-CoV-2 infection or an uninfected control (not recorded which). The chain employs TRBV27 and TRBJ2-6; D could derive from TRBD1 or TRBD2 (5 bases each). The sequences come from whole blood, collected at baseline. The CDR3 loop reads CASSPGPSGANVLTF. The CDR3 DNA reads TGTGCCAGCAGTCCGGGGCCCTCTGGGGCCAACGTCCTGACTTTC.